Following are 12 T cell receptor beta chains from one sample sequenced in a study of control samples from healthy donors and cancer patients. The table came from immunoSEQ multiplex PCR; TCRdb's copy has only in-frame clones and leaves some out. Of tens of thousands of clones listed, roughly 90% are singletons. Sequenced: PBMCs. These TCRs come from a woman aged 55-75 years with head and neck cancer.

The chain couples TRBV23-1 to TRBJ2-4; 11 nucleotides agree with TRBD2. TRBV23-1 is annotated as an ORF whose role is uncertain. J gave up 1 base and V 4 bases, and 15 bases lay outside the gene matches. The CDR3 extends over 20 amino acids. The CDR3 region has the DNA TGCGCCAGCAGTCGACCACTAGCGGGAGCGTTGGGAGGGGCCAAAAACATTCAGTACTTC. This translates into CASSRPLAGALGGAKNIQYF.

The chain employs TRBV28 and TRBJ1-4; 7 bases align to TRBD1. There are 16 residues in the CDR3. The germline V gene encodes CDR1 MDHEN and CDR2 SYDVKM. J gave up 8 bases and V 6 bases, and 15 bases lay outside the gene matches. The CDR3 is CASREHGTVIGEKLFF. As DNA, the CDR3 is TGTGCCAGCAGGGAGCACGGGACAGTCATCGGGGAAAAACTGTTTTTT.

V gene TRBV10-3 combines with J gene TRBJ2-3, with 9 positions matching TRBD1. The CDR3 covers 15 residues. Looked up from germline, CDR1 is ENHRY and CDR2 is SYGVKD. With V trimmed by 6 bases and J by 3 bases, 7 bases remained unmatched. Here the CDR3 reads CAIRETGGGTDTQYF. As DNA, the CDR3 is TGTGCCATCAGGGAAACAGGGGGCGGGACAGATACGCAGTATTTT.

The J gene is TRBJ2-7, the V gene TRBV28; 8 nucleotides align to TRBD2. Per germline, CDR1 MDHEN and CDR2 SYDVKM. J lost 6 bases, V lost 5 bases, and 6 bases had no gene match. The CDR3 has 13 amino acids. The CDR3 bases are TGTGCCAGCAGTATAGCGGGAATCGGCGAGCAGTACTTC. Translation: CASSIAGIGEQYF.

J is TRBJ1-6 and V is TRBV6-5; no definite D call. Germline V CDR1 and CDR2: MNHEY, SVGAGI. V gave up 6 bases and J gave up 5 bases, with 14 bases separating them. The CDR3 extends over 15 amino acids. The CDR3 DNA sequence: TGTGCCAGCAGGCCCGGACGAAAAAATAATTCACCCCTCCACTTT. Translating gives CASRPGRKNNSPLHF.

The J gene is TRBJ1-5, the V gene TRBV28, with a weak D call TRBD1 (5 bases). CDR1 and CDR2 (germline): MDHEN, SYDVKM. V lost 2 bases and J 0 bases, leaving 11 bases between the germline ends. The CDR3 runs to 16 residues. CDR3 DNA sequence: TGTGCCAGCAGTTTAACGGGACCAAATAGCAATCAGCCCCAGCATTTT. This translates into CASSLTGPNSNQPQHF.

CDR3 coding DNA: TGTGCCACCAGCAGAGATAACAGGGGCGGCGAAAAACTGTTTTTT. Protein: CATSRDNRGGEKLFF. V is TRBV15 and J is TRBJ1-4; 7 bases are a match to TRBD1. Germline trimming cut 0 bases from V and 8 bases from J; bases unmatched to any gene: 6. The germline gives CDR1 LNHNV, CDR2 YYDKDF (reference sequence). The length of the CDR3 is 15 residues.

This clone has just one count. V usage is TRBV30 and J usage is TRBJ1-2; tentative D call: TRBD1 (5 bases). Germline-derived CDR1 and CDR2 are GTSNPN and SVGIG (reference sequence). The CDR3 is made up of 12 amino acids. With 3 bases removed from V and 4 bases from J, the gap between germline ends came to 9 bases. CDR3 residues: CAWSRDAYGYTF. In nucleotides, the CDR3 is TGTGCCTGGAGCCGGGACGCCTATGGCTACACCTTC.

This chain connects TRBV19 to TRBJ2-2, with a weak D call TRBD1 (6 bases). Germline V gives CDR1 LNHDA, CDR2 SQIVND (reference sequence). V lost 6 bases and J lost 1, with 12 bases in between. The CDR3 runs 15 residues. CDR3 DNA: TGTGCCAGTAGACAGGGTTCATGGAACACCGGGGAGCTGTTTTTT. Translated, it gives CASRQGSWNTGELFF.

The J gene is TRBJ2-7, the V gene TRBV4-1; 12 bases agree with TRBD1. J gave up 3 bases and V 4 bases, and 4 bases lay outside the gene matches. CDR1 and CDR2 from the germline V gene are MGHRA and YSYEKL. The CDR3 is 15 residues long. The CDR3 DNA follows: TGCGCCAGCAGCCCGGGACAGGGGGCGAACTACGAGCAGTACTTC. Translation gives CASSPGQGANYEQYF.

The rearrangement joins TRBV4-1 to TRBJ1-1; unclear D gene. Trimming cost V 6 bases and J 6 bases, with 14 bases left between them. The CDR3 contains 13 residues. From germline, CDR1 is MGHRA and CDR2 YSYEKL. The CDR3 DNA reads TGCGCCAGCAGACAGTCGGGTCAGGCTGAAGCTTTCTTT. Amino acids: CASRQSGQAEAFF.

The chain is built from TRBV25-1 and TRBJ1-4; D remains unclear. CDR3 length equals 14 residues. The V and J ends lost 9 bases and 0 bases respectively, with 11 bases between them. Per the germline V gene, CDR1 is MGHDK and CDR2 is SYGVNS. Written as DNA, the CDR3 is TGTGCCAGTCGTAAGCCTGCAACTAATGAAAAACTGTTTTTT. Its translation is CASRKPATNEKLFF.